This record looks at one TCR beta chain sequence and its context. The antigen is not known. Looked up from germline, CDR1 is SGHTA and CDR2 is FQGNSA. Trimming at V came to 6 bases and at J to 7 bases, leaving 6 bases not matched to a gene. The CDR3 spans 13 residues. Sequenced by immunoSEQ multiplex PCR; TCRdb stores in-frame clones only, minus some. Among 65,000 to 90,000 clones, roughly 77% were seen once, and the ten largest hold around 1.4%. The sample originates from a study of T cell repertoires and HLA-DP antigens. The V gene is TRBV7-2, the J gene TRBJ1-5, with 7 bases lining up with TRBD1. The specimen sequenced was CD4+ T cells from PBMCs. This clonotype was obtained from a man between 60 and 70 years old in good health and CMV-seronegative. CDR3 nucleotides: TGTGCCAGCAGTCCAGGGGGAGGGCAGCCCCAGCATTTT. It yields the protein CASSPGGGQPQHF.